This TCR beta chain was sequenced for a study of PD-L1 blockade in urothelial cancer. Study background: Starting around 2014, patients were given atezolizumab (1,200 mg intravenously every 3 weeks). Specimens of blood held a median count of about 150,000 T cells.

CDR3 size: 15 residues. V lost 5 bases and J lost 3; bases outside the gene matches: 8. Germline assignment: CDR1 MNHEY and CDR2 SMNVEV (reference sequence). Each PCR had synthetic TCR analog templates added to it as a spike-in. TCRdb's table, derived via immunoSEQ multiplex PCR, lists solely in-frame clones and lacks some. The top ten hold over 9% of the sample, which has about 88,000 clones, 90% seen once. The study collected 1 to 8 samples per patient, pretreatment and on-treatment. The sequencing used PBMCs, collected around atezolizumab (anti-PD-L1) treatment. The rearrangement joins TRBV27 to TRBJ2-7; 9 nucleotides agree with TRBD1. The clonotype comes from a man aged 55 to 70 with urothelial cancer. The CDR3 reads CASSGAGTGFYEQYF. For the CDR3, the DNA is TGTGCCAGCAGTGGGGCCGGGACAGGGTTCTACGAGCAGTACTTC.